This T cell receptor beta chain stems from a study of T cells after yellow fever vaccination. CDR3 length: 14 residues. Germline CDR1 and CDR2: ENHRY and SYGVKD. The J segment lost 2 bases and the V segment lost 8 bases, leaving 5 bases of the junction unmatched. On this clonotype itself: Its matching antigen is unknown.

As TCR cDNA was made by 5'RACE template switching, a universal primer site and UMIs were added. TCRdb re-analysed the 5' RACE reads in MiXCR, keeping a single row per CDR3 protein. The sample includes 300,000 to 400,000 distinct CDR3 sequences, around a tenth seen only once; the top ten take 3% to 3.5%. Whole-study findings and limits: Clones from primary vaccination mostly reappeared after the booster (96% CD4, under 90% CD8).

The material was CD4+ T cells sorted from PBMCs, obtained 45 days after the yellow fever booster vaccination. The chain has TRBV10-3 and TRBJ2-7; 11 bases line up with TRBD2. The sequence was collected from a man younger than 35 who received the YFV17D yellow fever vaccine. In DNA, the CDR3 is TGTGCCATCGGATCTAGCGGGGGGCCCTACGAGCAGTACTTC. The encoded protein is CAIGSSGGPYEQYF.